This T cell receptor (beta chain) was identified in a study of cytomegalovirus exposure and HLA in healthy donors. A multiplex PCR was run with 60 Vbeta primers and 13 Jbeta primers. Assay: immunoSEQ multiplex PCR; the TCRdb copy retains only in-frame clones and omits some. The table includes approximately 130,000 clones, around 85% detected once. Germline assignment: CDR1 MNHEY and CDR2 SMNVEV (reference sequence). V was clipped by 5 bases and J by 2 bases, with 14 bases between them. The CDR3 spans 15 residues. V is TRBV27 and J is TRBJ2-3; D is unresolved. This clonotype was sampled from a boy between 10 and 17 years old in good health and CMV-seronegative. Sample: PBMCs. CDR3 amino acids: CASSTYSFPTDTQYF. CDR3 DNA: TGTGCCAGCAGTACGTACAGTTTCCCCACAGATACGCAGTATTTT.